The clone carrying this T cell receptor beta chain was seen a few times. Its cognate antigen is unknown. TCRdb independently ran MiXCR on the 5' RACE reads; one entry per CDR3 protein. The sample lists about 57,000 distinct CDR3 sequences, approximately 26% occurring once. Cells sorted as Tregs were CD4+, CD25+ and CD127-/low. Study-wide results and caveats: Larger-cohort validation covered only one TCR beta V-J rearrangement.

This CDR3 has 14 residues. With 3 bases clipped from V and 1 base from J, the junction kept 0 bases outside the gene matches. The germline V gene encodes CDR1 LNHNV and CDR2 YYDKDF (reference sequence). V and J are TRBV15 and TRBJ1-1; 9 nucleotides line up with TRBD1. This receptor was identified in a female donor with breast cancer. Sequencing used tumor-infiltrating Tregs sorted from the breast tumor. The CDR3 DNA follows: TGTGCCACCAGCAGGGGACAGGGGAACACTGAAGCTTTCTTT. Its translation: CATSRGQGNTEAFF. Combining the CDR3 with reference TRBV15 and TRBJ1-1 gives the whole variable domain DAMVIQNPRYQVTQFGKPVTLSCSQTLNHNVMYWYQQKSSQAPKLLFHYYDKDFNNEADTPDNFQSRRPNTSFCFLDIRSPGLGDTAMYLCATSRGQGNTEAFFGQGTRLTVV.